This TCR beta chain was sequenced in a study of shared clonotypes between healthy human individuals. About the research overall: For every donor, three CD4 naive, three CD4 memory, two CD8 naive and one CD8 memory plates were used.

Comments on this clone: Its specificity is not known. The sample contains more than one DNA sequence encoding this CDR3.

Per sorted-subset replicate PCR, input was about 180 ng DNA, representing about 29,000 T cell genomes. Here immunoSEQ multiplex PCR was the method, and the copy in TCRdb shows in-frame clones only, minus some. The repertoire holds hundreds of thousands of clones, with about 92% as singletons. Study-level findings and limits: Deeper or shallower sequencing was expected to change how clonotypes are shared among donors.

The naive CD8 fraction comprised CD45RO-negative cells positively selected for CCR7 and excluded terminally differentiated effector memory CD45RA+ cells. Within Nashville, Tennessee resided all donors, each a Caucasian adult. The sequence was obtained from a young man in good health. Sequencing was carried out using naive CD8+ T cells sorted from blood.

CDR3 in amino acids: CASSLVGSTEAFF. In nucleotides, the CDR3 is TGTGCCAGCAGCTTGGTGGGGAGCACTGAAGCTTTCTTT. This chain uses TRBV7-9 with TRBJ1-1; D unresolved. CDR3 length: 13 residues. In germline, CDR1 is SEHNR, CDR2 FQNEAQ (reference sequence). Between the trimmed V and J ends, which lost 3 bases and 4 bases, there was a span of 9 bases.